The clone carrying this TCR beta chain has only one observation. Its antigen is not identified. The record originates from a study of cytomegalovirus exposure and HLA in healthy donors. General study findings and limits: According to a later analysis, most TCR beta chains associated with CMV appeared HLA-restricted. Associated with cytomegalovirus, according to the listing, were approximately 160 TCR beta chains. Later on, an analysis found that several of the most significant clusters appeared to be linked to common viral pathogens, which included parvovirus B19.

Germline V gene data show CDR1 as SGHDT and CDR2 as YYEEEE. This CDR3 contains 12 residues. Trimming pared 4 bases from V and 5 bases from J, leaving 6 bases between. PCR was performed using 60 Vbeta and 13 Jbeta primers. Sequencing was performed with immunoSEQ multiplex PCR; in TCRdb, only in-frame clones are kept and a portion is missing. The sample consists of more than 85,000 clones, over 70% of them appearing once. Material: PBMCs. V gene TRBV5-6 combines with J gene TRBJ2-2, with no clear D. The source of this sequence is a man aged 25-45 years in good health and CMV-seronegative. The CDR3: CASSPITGELFF. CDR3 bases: TGTGCCAGCAGCCCTATAACCGGGGAGCTGTTTTTT.